This is a list of T cell receptor beta chains from one sample in a study of cytomegalovirus exposure and HLA in healthy donors. Data came from immunoSEQ multiplex PCR; TCRdb stores just in-frame clones and leaves some out. Seen in this sample are 45,000 to 60,000 clones; the ten most common clones hold 6.5% to 8%. The sequencing input was PBMCs. The source of these receptors is a woman aged 40-49 years in good health and CMV-seronegative. The CDR3 runs from the conserved cysteine through the conserved F or W.

v_gene: TRBV10-3
CDR3aa: CAISEGEFAYF

v_gene: TRBV29-1
CDR3aa: CSVEDPRLLEAFF

v_gene: TRBV28
CDR3aa: CASSLAGASGNIQYF

v_gene: TRBV9
CDR3aa: CASSVEKSAWETQYF

v_gene: TRBV28
CDR3aa: CASSFPIPRYEQYF

v_gene: TRBV19
CDR3aa: CASSSAGTEVYEQYF

v_gene: TRBV9
CDR3aa: CASSVATSGTYEQYF

v_gene: TRBV4-2
CDR3aa: CASRRTDSNYGYTF

v_gene: TRBV30
CDR3aa: CAWNSGGAGTDTQYF

v_gene: TRBV28
CDR3aa: CASSSPPTGPEAFF

v_gene: TRBV7-9
CDR3aa: CASSVTGEGNYGYTF

v_gene: TRBV2
CDR3aa: CASSEQGRYGYTF

v_gene: TRBV5-8
CDR3aa: CASSLEAGSKETQYF

v_gene: TRBV11-2
CDR3aa: CASSLGEKETQYF

v_gene: TRBV10-3
CDR3aa: CAIKRGTGELFF

v_gene: TRBV6-6
CDR3aa: CASSSPDRGLTNEQFF

v_gene: TRBV19
CDR3aa: CASGRTGMYEQYF

v_gene: TRBV14
CDR3aa: CASSQGWSTEAFF

v_gene: TRBV4-1
CDR3aa: CASDFTGSNQPQHF

v_gene: TRBV4-3
CDR3aa: CASSQDLGEGANTEAFF

v_gene: TRBV4-3
CDR3aa: CASSQDSYRGQRIYEQYF

v_gene: TRBV19
CDR3aa: CASRDMSNYGYTF

v_gene: TRBV2
CDR3aa: CASTGPTGSNEKLFF

v_gene: TRBV7-9
CDR3aa: CASSSPLGAGGPSNEQFF

v_gene: TRBV5-1
CDR3aa: CASSLTGSGNTEAFF

v_gene: TRBV5-1
CDR3aa: CASTLTPRDRANYGYTF

v_gene: TRBV28
CDR3aa: CASSFTGQGYGYTF

v_gene: TRBV18
CDR3aa: CASSPGLAGAYEQYF

v_gene: TRBV7-2
CDR3aa: CASSFDRYSYEQYF

v_gene: TRBV18
CDR3aa: CASSPGPRDNEQFF

v_gene: TRBV6-5
CDR3aa: CASSKGTGANYGYTF

v_gene: TRBV6-5
CDR3aa: CASSYSFITNEKLFF

v_gene: TRBV19
CDR3aa: CASSGQGISGNTIYF

v_gene: TRBV9
CDR3aa: CASSAGLAGARVDEQFF

v_gene: TRBV11-2
CDR3aa: CASSPGTGGYYGYTF

v_gene: TRBV6-5
CDR3aa: CASSPDRGSPLHF

v_gene: TRBV6-1
CDR3aa: CASSEDRRQGNEKLFF

v_gene: TRBV6-5
CDR3aa: CASSSDWSSDNEQFF

v_gene: TRBV28
CDR3aa: CASRTGTWGNQPQHF

v_gene: TRBV28
CDR3aa: CASSFGEGQFGYTF

v_gene: TRBV27
CDR3aa: CASSLRAGWAETQYF

v_gene: TRBV19
CDR3aa: CASSRTGLAGGGDEQFF

v_gene: TRBV9
CDR3aa: CASSVEEGSYNEQFF

v_gene: TRBV19
CDR3aa: CASSTRNSGANVLTF

v_gene: TRBV9
CDR3aa: CASSVGQGLGTDTQYF

v_gene: TRBV11-2
CDR3aa: CASSPGTREQETQYF

v_gene: TRBV5-6
CDR3aa: CASSLGASGSNEQYF

v_gene: TRBV7-2
CDR3aa: CASSLAGGETQYF

v_gene: TRBV6-1
CDR3aa: CASSVRGNQPQHF

v_gene: TRBV6-4
CDR3aa: CASSDSNTAGLGYTF

v_gene: TRBV11-2
CDR3aa: CASRPWASGNYEQYF

v_gene: TRBV7-3
CDR3aa: CASSSQGVQTQYF

v_gene: TRBV30
CDR3aa: CAWKRGEETQYF

v_gene: TRBV5-6
CDR3aa: CASSFDSSGANVLTF

v_gene: TRBV6-5
CDR3aa: CASQGAGYGNSPLHF

v_gene: TRBV5-1
CDR3aa: CASSRSQGMNTEAFF

v_gene: TRBV29-1
CDR3aa: CSVAGGPGETQYF